This TCR beta chain is drawn from a study of blood T cell repertoires in COVID-19. Study details: The samples span acute and convalescent COVID-19 from the United States, Italy and Spain. PBMCs, B-cell-depleted T cells, or T cells provided the cDNA or gDNA that made up the material.

Losses at the gene ends were 5 bases for V and 4 bases for J; bases not matched to a gene: 12. The CDR3 is made up of 17 amino acids. The germline V gene encodes CDR1 SGHRS and CDR2 YFSETQ. As processed by the authors: Estimates of nucleated cell counts were drawn from the amplification of reference gene primers. The data were produced by immunoSEQ multiplex PCR, yet TCRdb's version contains in-frame clones alone and is incomplete. That table supplies the V and J calls and clone size; D and trimming were determined from the DNA. Among roughly 70,000 clones listed, about 84% were seen once. This receptor was identified in a human donor in a cohort sampled during active COVID-19. The sequenced sample was peripheral blood. This chain links TRBV5-1 with TRBJ2-1; 10 nucleotides agree with TRBD2. In DNA form, the CDR3 reads TGCGCCAGCAGACCCTCAAGCGGACTAGCGGCGTACAATGAGCAGTTCTTC. It specifies CASRPSSGLAAYNEQFF.